The T cell receptor beta chain under discussion was sequenced for a study of Ad26.COV2.S vaccination and SARS-CoV-2 variants. On the study more broadly: Participants got Ad26.COV2.S intramuscularly, once or twice 56 days apart.

Per germline, CDR1 KGHDR and CDR2 SFDVKD. There are 13 residues in the CDR3. The V end lost 7 bases, the J end lost 4 bases, and 12 bases lay between the germline ends. The data were produced by immunoSEQ multiplex PCR, yet TCRdb's version contains in-frame clones alone and is incomplete. Of about 380,000 clones listed, roughly 80% are singletons. As for treatment: around 19 received Ad26.COV2.S at low or high dose, single or two shots; 5 received placebo; per-sample allocation not given. Sampling took place 63 days after the first vaccine or placebo injection. In its sample, this clone was seen once.

Specimen: peripheral blood, collected in a trial of Ad26.COV2.S vaccine versus placebo. This clonotype was obtained from a person aged 18-60 years who received the Ad26.COV2.S COVID-19 vaccine or a placebo. V gene TRBV24-1 combines with J gene TRBJ1-1, with D possibly matching TRBD1 (6 bases). The CDR3 nucleotides are TGTGCCACCAGGAAAACAGGGCTCACTGAAGCTTTCTTT. It specifies CATRKTGLTEAFF.